Listed below are T cell receptor beta chains from one sample, sequenced in a study of radiotherapy plus CTLA-4 blockade in lung cancer. The assay was immunoSEQ multiplex PCR, and TCRdb's table has in-frame clones only and misses some. This repertoire shows approximately 72,000 clones, over 65% found once; its top ten account for 7% to 8.5%. Sequencing was performed on peripheral blood, taken from a patient treated with radiotherapy plus ipilimumab. The receptors derive from a human donor with non-small cell lung cancer who had a complete response to radiotherapy plus ipilimumab. Both conserved end residues are part of each CDR3. Fields, in order: D gene, V gene, clone size, J gene, CDR3 DNA, CDR3 protein. A D gene is named only where the DNA matches it firmly. The listing skips clone size in some rows; elsewhere it reads once, few, many or a size class.

.,TRBV7-8,once,TRBJ1-1,TGTGCCAGCAGCTTAGCGCAGGGAGACACTGAAGCTTTCTTT,CASSLAQGDTEAFF
TRBD1,TRBV5-6,.,TRBJ2-5,TGTGCCAGCAGCTTCCGCGACAGGGGGCCGGGGGAGACCCAGTACTTC,CASSFRDRGPGETQYF
TRBD2,TRBV14,.,TRBJ2-5,TGTGCCAGCAGCCAATCCCCACTAGCGGGGGGGCCTAAGACCCAGTACTTC,CASSQSPLAGGPKTQYF
.,TRBV7-6,.,TRBJ2-2,TGTGCCAGCAGGGGGCCGTGGAACACCGGGGAGCTGTTTTTT,CASRGPWNTGELFF
.,TRBV5-1,.,TRBJ1-3,TGCGCCAGCAGCTGGGACGGCGCCTCTGGAAACACCATATATTTT,CASSWDGASGNTIYF
TRBD2,TRBV5-1,few,TRBJ2-1,TGCGCCAGCAGCTTGGCTACTAGCGGGAGAGGTGATGAGCAGTTCTTC,CASSLATSGRGDEQFF
TRBD2,TRBV29-1,.,TRBJ2-5,TGCAGCGTTGGAGGGCGGGGGGGAGACCAAGAGACCCAGTACTTC,CSVGGRGGDQETQYF
.,TRBV18,once,TRBJ1-1,TGTGCCAGCTCACCACCGGTGAGCAGGATGAACACTGAAGCTTTCTTT,CASSPPVSRMNTEAFF
.,TRBV5-1,.,TRBJ2-2,TGCGCCAGCAGCTCGGGGGACAGACTGCCCTATGGCACCGGGGAGCTGTTTTTT,CASSSGDRLPYGTGELFF
.,TRBV9,medium-sized,TRBJ1-3,TGTGCCAGCAGCGCGGGACTGGACTCTGGAAACACCATATATTTT,CASSAGLDSGNTIYF
.,TRBV5-1,.,TRBJ1-2,TGCGCCAGCAGCTTGACCGAGAACTATGGCTACACCTTC,CASSLTENYGYTF
TRBD1,TRBV30,.,TRBJ2-1,TGTGCCTGGAGCCCGGGACAGGGGGTATCCCGAAGGTATGGCTCCTACAATGAGCAGTTCTTC,CAWSPGQGVSRRYGSYNEQFF
TRBD1,TRBV7-8,.,TRBJ2-1,TGTGCCAGCAGCTCACGATTAACCGGGACAGGGGGTAGTGAGCAGTTCTTC,CASSSRLTGTGGSEQFF
.,TRBV6-5,few,TRBJ1-1,TGTGCCAGCGTAGGCGGGATACACACTGAAGCTTTCTTT,CASVGGIHTEAFF
.,TRBV2,.,TRBJ2-4,TGTGCCAGCAGTGAGTTAGAAAGTTTAGTCAAAAACATTCAGTACTTC,CASSELESLVKNIQYF
.,TRBV11-2,.,TRBJ2-2,TGTGCCAGCAGCTTAGTTAGAACCGGGGAGCTGTTTTTT,CASSLVRTGELFF
TRBD1,TRBV27,once,TRBJ1-3,TGTGCCAGCCTTCCGACTCGGACAGGGATGAACACCATATATTTT,CASLPTRTGMNTIYF
.,TRBV29-1,.,TRBJ2-5,TGCAGCGTTGAGTTCGGGAGAGGGGAGACCCAGTACTTC,CSVEFGRGETQYF
TRBD1,TRBV19,few,TRBJ2-3,TGTGCCAGTAGTTACCGGGACAGGGGCACAGATACGCAGTATTTT,CASSYRDRGTDTQYF
.,TRBV15,.,TRBJ2-6,TGTGCCACCAGAAGTGCCTCTGGGGCCAACGTCCTGACTTTC,CATRSASGANVLTF
.,TRBV9,.,TRBJ1-1,TGTGCCAGCGCGTCCTCACAGGGGAACACTGAAGCTTTCTTT,CASASSQGNTEAFF
.,TRBV7-2,.,TRBJ1-2,TGTGCCAGCACCCCCGGGGGAAGGTTTAATAACTATGGCTACACCTTC,CASTPGGRFNNYGYTF
TRBD1,TRBV5-1,.,TRBJ1-2,TGCGCCAGCAGCTTGGGGACAGGCATCTATGGCTACACCTTC,CASSLGTGIYGYTF
.,TRBV27,medium-sized,TRBJ2-2,TGTGCCAGCACCCCCGCAGGATACGGGGAGCTGTTTTTT,CASTPAGYGELFF
.,TRBV11-3,.,TRBJ1-1,TGTGCCAGCAGCTTAGATAGGTACGGGGTCCCGGACACTGAAGCTTTCTTT,CASSLDRYGVPDTEAFF
.,TRBV4-1,.,TRBJ1-6,TGCGCCAGCAGCCAAGGTAGGAGGGGGGATTCACCCCTCCACTTT,CASSQGRRGDSPLHF
.,TRBV2,.,TRBJ2-4,TGTGCCAGCGCTGAAACAGGGTCAGCTAACATTCAGTACTTC,CASAETGSANIQYF
TRBD2,TRBV19,.,TRBJ2-4,TGTGCCAGTAGTATCATAATAGCGGGAGGGGCTGACATTCAGTACTTC,CASSIIIAGGADIQYF
.,TRBV6-5,.,TRBJ1-2,TGTGCCAGCAGTTCCCCAACCCCGGGAATAGGAGGCTACACCTTC,CASSSPTPGIGGYTF
TRBD1,TRBV27,once,TRBJ1-5,TGTGCCAGCAGTTTAAGGGCAGGGGGTCTATGGCAGCCCCAGCATTTT,CASSLRAGGLWQPQHF
TRBD1,TRBV4-1,.,TRBJ2-3,TGCGCCAGCAGCCCGGGACAGGGGGCCGGAGGCACAGATACGCAGTATTTT,CASSPGQGAGGTDTQYF
.,TRBV27,.,TRBJ1-2,TGTGCCAGCAGTTTATGGGGCGAACTCGGCTATGGCTACACCTTC,CASSLWGELGYGYTF
.,TRBV18,once,TRBJ1-3,TGTGCCAGCTCACTCCCGGGACGTAGCTCTGGAAACACCATATATTTT,CASSLPGRSSGNTIYF
.,TRBV4-3,few,TRBJ1-1,TGCGCCAGCAGCCAAGATTCACTTAACACTGAAGCTTTCTTT,CASSQDSLNTEAFF
.,TRBV5-1,.,TRBJ2-2,TGCGCCAGTATAGACAACACCGGGGAGCTGTTTTTT,CASIDNTGELFF
.,TRBV7-2,few,TRBJ2-7,TGTGCCAGCAGTTCACGGTTACAGACCTACGAGCAGTACTTC,CASSSRLQTYEQYF
.,TRBV25-1,.,TRBJ1-2,TGTGCCAGCAGTGAATCTGAAGGCCACGGAGAGCGCTATGGCTACACCTTC,CASSESEGHGERYGYTF
.,TRBV28,.,TRBJ1-5,TGTGCCAGCAGTTTGGTCATGGGGGATTCGTTTCAGCCCCAGCATTTT,CASSLVMGDSFQPQHF
TRBD2,TRBV6-1,.,TRBJ2-1,TGTGCCAGCACCCCCACCGGGAGGGCGACGCAATTCTTC,CASTPTGRATQFF
.,TRBV27,.,TRBJ2-3,TGTGCCAGCAGTGGCAGCACAGATACGCAGTATTTT,CASSGSTDTQYF
TRBD1,TRBV5-6,.,TRBJ2-7,TGTGCCAGCAGCTCACCGGGACAGGTTCCTCCCTACGAGCAGTACTTC,CASSSPGQVPPYEQYF
TRBD1,TRBV5-1,.,TRBJ2-2,TGCGCCAGCAGCTTGCGACAGGGGAACACCGGGGAGCTGTTTTTT,CASSLRQGNTGELFF
.,TRBV6-1,.,TRBJ1-5,TGTGCCAGCAGACCTTCGGGGTCTAGCAATCAGCCCCAGCATTTT,CASRPSGSSNQPQHF
.,TRBV5-1,.,TRBJ2-5,TGCGCCAGCAGCTTGGTGCTGTCGCCACAAGAGACCCAGTACTTC,CASSLVLSPQETQYF